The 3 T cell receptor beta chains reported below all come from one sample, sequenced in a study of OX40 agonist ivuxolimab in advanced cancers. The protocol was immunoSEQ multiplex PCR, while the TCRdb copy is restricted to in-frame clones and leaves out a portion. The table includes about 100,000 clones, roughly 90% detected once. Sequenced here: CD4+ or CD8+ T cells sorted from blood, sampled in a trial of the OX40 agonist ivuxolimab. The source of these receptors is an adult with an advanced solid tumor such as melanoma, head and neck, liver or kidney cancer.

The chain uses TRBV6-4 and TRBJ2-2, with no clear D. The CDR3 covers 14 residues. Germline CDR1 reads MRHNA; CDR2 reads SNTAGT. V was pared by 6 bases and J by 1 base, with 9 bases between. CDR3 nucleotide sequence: TGTGCCAGCAGGAGTAGTGGGAACACCGGGGAGCTGTTTTTT. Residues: CASRSSGNTGELFF.

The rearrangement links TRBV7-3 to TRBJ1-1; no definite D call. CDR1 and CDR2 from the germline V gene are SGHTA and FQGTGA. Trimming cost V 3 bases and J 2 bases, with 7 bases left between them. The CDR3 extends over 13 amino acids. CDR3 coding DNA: TGTGCCAGCAGCTTGATTCACAACACTGAAGCTTTCTTT. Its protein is CASSLIHNTEAFF.

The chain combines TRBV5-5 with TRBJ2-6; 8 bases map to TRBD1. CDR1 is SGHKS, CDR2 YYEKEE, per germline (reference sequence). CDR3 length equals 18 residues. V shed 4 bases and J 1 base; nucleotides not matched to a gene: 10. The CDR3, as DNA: TGTGCCAGCAGCACCATGTCAGGGGGCGTGTCTGGGGCCAACGTCCTGACTTTC. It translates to CASSTMSGGVSGANVLTF. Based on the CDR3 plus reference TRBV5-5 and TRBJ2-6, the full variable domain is DAGVTQSPTHLIKTRGQQVTLRCSPISGHKSVSWYQQVLGQGPQFIFQYYEKEERGRGNFPDRFSARQFPNYSSELNVNALLLGDSALYLCASSTMSGGVSGANVLTFGAGSRLTVL.